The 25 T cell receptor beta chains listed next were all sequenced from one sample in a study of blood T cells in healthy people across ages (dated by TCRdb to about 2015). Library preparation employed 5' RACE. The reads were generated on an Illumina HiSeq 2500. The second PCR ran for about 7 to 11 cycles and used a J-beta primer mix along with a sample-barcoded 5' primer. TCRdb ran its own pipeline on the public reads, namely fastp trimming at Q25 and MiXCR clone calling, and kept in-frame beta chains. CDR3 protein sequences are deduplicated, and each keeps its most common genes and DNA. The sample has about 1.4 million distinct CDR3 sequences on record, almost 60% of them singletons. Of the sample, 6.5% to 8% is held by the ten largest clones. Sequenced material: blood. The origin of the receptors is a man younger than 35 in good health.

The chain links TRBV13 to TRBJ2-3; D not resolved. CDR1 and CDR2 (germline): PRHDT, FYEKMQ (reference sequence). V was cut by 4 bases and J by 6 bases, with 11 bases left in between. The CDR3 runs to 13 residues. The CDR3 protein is CASSSEAVDTQYF. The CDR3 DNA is TGTGCCAGCAGCTCCGAGGCGGTGGATACGCAGTATTTT.

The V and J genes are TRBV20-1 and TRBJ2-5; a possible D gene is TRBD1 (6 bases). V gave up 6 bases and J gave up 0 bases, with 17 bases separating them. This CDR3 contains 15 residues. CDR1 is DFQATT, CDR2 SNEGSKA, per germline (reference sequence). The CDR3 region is CSAKDSPLHQETQYF. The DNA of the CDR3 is TGCAGTGCGAAGGACAGTCCCCTCCACCAAGAGACCCAGTACTTC.

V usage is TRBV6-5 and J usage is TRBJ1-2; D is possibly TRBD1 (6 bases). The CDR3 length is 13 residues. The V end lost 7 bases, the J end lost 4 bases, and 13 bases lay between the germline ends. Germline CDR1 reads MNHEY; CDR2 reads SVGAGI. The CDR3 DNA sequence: TGTGCCAGCAATGACGGGGGCAGCTATGGCTACACCTTC. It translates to CASNDGGSYGYTF.

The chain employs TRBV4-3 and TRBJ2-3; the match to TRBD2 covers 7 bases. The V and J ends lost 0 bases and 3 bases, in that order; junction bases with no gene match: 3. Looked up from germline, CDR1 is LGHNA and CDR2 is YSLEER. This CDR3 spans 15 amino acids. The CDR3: CASSQEFSGTDTQYF. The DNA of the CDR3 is TGCGCCAGCAGCCAAGAGTTTAGCGGGACAGATACGCAGTATTTT.

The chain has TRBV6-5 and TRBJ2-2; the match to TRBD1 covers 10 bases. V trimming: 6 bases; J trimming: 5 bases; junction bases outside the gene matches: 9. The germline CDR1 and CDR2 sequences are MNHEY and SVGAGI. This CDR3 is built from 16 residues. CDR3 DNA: TGTGCCAGCAGAACCCGGGACAGGGGTTTTACCGGGGAGCTGTTTTTT. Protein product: CASRTRDRGFTGELFF.

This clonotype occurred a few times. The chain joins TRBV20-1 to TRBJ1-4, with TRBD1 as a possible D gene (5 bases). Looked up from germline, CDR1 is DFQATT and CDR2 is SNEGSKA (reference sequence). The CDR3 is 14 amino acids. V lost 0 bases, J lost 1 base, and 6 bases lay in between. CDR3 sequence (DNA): TGCAGTGCTAGAGATAGGGGAACTAATGAAAAACTGTTTTTT. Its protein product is CSARDRGTNEKLFF.

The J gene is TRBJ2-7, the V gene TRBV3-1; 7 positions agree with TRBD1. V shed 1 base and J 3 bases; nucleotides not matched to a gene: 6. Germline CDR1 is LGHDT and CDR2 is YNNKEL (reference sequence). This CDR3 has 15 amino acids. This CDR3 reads CASSQAGTDNYEQYF. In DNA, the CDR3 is TGTGCCAGCAGCCAAGCAGGGACAGATAACTACGAGCAGTACTTC.

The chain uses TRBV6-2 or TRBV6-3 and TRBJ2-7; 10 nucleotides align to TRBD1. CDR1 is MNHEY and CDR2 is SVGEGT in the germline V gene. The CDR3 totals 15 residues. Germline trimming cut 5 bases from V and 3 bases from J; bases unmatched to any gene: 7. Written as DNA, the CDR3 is TGTGCCAGCAGTCAACCGGGACAGGGGTTCTACGAGCAGTACTTC. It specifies CASSQPGQGFYEQYF.

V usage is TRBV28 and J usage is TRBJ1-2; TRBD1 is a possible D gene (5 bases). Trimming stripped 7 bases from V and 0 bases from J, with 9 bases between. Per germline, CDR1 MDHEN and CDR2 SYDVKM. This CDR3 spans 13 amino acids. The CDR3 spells CASTGHSNYGYTF. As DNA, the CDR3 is TGTGCCAGCACCGGACACTCTAACTATGGCTACACCTTC.

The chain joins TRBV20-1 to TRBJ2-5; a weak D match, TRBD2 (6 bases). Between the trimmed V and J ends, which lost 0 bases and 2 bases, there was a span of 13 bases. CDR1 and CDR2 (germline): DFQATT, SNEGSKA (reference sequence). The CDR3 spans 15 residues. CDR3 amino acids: CSARDGAGRQETQYF. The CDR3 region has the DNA TGCAGTGCTAGAGATGGGGCGGGGAGACAAGAGACCCAGTACTTC.

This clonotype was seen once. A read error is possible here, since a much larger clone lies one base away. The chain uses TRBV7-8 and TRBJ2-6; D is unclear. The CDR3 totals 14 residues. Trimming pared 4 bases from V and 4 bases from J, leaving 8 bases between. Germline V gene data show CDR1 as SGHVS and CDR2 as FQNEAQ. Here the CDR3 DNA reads TGTGCCAGCAGCTCAAGTGCCGGGGCCAACGTCCTGACTTTC. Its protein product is CASSSSAGANVLTF. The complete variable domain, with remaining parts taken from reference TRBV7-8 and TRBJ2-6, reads GAGVSQSPRYKVAKRGQDVALRCDPISGHVSLFWYQQALGQGPEFLTYFQNEAQLDKSGLPSDRFFAERPEGSVSTLKIQRTQQEDSAVYLCASSSSAGANVLTFGAGSRLTVL.

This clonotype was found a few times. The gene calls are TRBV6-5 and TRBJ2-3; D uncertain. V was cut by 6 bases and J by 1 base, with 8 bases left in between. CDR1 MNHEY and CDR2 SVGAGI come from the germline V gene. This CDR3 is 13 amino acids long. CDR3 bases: TGTGCCAGCAGGACCCCAGGCACAGATACGCAGTATTTT. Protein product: CASRTPGTDTQYF.

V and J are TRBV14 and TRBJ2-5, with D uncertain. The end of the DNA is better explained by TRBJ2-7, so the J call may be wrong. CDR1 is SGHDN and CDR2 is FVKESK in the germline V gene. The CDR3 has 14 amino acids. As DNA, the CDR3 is TGTGCCAGCAGCCTCTCTAGGTTGTCCTACGAGCAGTACTTC. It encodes CASSLSRLSYEQYF.

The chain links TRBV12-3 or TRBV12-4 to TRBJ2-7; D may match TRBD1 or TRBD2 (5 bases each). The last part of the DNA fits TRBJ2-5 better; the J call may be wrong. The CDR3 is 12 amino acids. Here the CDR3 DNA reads TGTGCCAGCAACACACGGGGCGAGACCCAGTACTTC. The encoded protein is CASNTRGETQYF.

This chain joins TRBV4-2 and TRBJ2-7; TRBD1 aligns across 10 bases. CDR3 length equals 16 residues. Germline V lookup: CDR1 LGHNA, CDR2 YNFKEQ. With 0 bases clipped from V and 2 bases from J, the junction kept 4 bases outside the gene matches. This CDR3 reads CASSQERTGGPYEQYF. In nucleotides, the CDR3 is TGTGCCAGCAGCCAAGAACGGACAGGGGGGCCCTACGAGCAGTACTTC.

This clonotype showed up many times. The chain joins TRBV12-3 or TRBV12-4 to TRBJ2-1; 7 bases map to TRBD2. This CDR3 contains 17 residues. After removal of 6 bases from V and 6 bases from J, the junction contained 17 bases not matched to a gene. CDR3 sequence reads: CASSLGLGRGSGNEQFF. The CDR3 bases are TGTGCCAGCAGCCTTGGCCTAGGGCGGGGGTCCGGCAATGAGCAGTTCTTC.

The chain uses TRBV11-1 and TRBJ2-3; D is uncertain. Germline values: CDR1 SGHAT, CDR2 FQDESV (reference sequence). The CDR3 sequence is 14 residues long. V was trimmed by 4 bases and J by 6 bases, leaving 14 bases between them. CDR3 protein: CASSSTTAGDTQYF. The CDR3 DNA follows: TGTGCCAGCAGCTCCACGACGGCTGGTGATACGCAGTATTTT.

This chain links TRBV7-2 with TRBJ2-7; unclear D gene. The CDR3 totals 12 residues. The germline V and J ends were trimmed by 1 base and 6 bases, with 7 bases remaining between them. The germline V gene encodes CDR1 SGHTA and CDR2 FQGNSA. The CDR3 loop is CASSLVFGEQYF. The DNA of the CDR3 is TGTGCCAGCAGCTTAGTCTTCGGCGAGCAGTACTTC.

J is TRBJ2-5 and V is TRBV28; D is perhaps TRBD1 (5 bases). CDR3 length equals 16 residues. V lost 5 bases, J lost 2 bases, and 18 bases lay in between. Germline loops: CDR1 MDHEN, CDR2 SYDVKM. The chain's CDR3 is CASSPSGQGRQETQYF. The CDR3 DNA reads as TGTGCCAGCAGTCCCTCCGGGCAGGGTAGGCAAGAGACCCAGTACTTC.

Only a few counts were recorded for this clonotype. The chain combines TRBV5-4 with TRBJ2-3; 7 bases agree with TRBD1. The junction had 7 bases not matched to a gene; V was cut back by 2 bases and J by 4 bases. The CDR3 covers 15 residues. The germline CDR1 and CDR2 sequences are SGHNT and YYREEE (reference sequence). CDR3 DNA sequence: TGTGCCAGCAGCTTAGCCGGGACAGCGGCAGATACGCAGTATTTT. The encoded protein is CASSLAGTAADTQYF. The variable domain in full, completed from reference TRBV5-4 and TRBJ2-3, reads ETGVTQSPTHLIKTRGQQVTLRCSSQSGHNTVSWYQQALGQGPQFIFQYYREEENGRGNFPPRFSGLQFPNYSSELNVNALELDDSALYLCASSLAGTAADTQYFGPGTRLTVL.

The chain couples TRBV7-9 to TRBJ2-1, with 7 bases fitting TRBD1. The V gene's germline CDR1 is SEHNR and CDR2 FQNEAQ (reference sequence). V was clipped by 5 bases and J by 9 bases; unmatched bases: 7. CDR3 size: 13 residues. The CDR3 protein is CASSGGQVAEQFF. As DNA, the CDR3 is TGTGCCAGCAGCGGTGGACAGGTCGCTGAGCAGTTCTTC.

The CDR3: CASSYASTGDYGYTF. Here the CDR3 DNA reads TGTGCCAGCAGTTACGCCTCCACAGGGGACTATGGCTACACCTTC. The chain joins TRBV6-5 to TRBJ1-2, with TRBD1 identical over 7 bases. Trimming cost V 2 bases and J 3 bases; bases outside gene matches: 6. Germline values: CDR1 MNHEY, CDR2 SVGAGI. The CDR3 has 15 residues.

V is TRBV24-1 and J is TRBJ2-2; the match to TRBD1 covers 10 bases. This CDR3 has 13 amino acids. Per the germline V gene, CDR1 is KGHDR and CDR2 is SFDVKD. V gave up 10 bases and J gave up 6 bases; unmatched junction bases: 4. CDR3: CATDRGQAGELFF. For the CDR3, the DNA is TGTGCCACAGACAGGGGGCAAGCCGGGGAGCTGTTTTTT.

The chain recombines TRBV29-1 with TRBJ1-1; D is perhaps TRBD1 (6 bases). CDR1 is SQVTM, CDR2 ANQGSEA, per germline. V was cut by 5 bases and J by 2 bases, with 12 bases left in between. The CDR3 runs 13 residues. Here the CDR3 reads CSVHRAGNTEAFF. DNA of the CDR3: TGCAGCGTTCACAGGGCCGGAAACACTGAAGCTTTCTTT. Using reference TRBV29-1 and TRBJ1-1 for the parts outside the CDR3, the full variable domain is SAVISQKPSRDICQRGTSLTIQCQVDSQVTMMFWYRQQPGQSLTLIATANQGSEATYESGFVIDKFPISRPNLTFSTLTVSNMSPEDSSIYLCSVHRAGNTEAFFGQGTRLTVV.

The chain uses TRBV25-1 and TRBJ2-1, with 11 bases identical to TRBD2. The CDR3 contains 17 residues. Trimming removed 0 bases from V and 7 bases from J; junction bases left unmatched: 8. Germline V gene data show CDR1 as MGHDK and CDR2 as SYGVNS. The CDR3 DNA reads TGTGCCAGCAGTGAATACCTACTAGCGGGAGAGCATAATGAGCAGTTCTTC. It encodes CASSEYLLAGEHNEQFF.